A selection of T cell receptor beta chains follows, all from one sample in a study of cytomegalovirus exposure and HLA in healthy donors. Method: immunoSEQ multiplex PCR; TCRdb's copy keeps in-frame clones and lacks some. The table lists approximately 65,000 clones, roughly nine tenths of them singletons, with about 3% in the top ten. The sequencing input was PBMCs. Source of these receptors: a man between 18 and 29 years old in good health and CMV-seronegative. Both conserved end residues are part of each CDR3. The D gene is left open where the match is weak. The size entry is marked missing in some rows and otherwise reads once, few, many or a size class.

j_call: TRBJ2-7; clone_size: -; cdr3_length: 14; d_call: TRBD2; v_call: TRBV30; cdr3_nt: TGTGCCTGGAGTGTGGGTAGTCGATCTAGCGGGAAGAACTTC; cdr3_aa: CAWSVGSRSSGKNF
j_call: TRBJ2-2; clone_size: -; cdr3_length: 19; d_call: TRBD2; v_call: TRBV9; cdr3_nt: TGTGCCAGCAGCGTTAGACTAGCGGGACATCTAATGGACACCGGGGAGCTGTTTTTT; cdr3_aa: CASSVRLAGHLMDTGELFF
j_call: TRBJ2-7; clone_size: -; cdr3_length: 14; d_call: -; v_call: TRBV6-5; cdr3_nt: TGTGCCAGCAGCCCCCCCGACAGGACCTACGAGCAGTACTTC; cdr3_aa: CASSPPDRTYEQYF
j_call: TRBJ2-1; clone_size: -; cdr3_length: 16; d_call: TRBD2; v_call: TRBV9; cdr3_nt: TGTGCCAGCAGCGTAGGTGGGCTAGCGGCAAGGAATGAGCAGTTCTTC; cdr3_aa: CASSVGGLAARNEQFF
j_call: TRBJ2-7; clone_size: -; cdr3_length: 15; d_call: -; v_call: TRBV6-5; cdr3_nt: TGTGCCAGCACCGAGGGGGGGACTCACCCCTACGAGCAGTACTTC; cdr3_aa: CASTEGGTHPYEQYF
j_call: TRBJ2-7; clone_size: once; cdr3_length: 15; d_call: -; v_call: TRBV10-3; cdr3_nt: TGTGCCATCAGTGATTCGACTAGGACACGGCGCGAGCAGTACTTC; cdr3_aa: CAISDSTRTRREQYF
j_call: TRBJ1-2; clone_size: few; cdr3_length: 15; d_call: -; v_call: TRBV6-6; cdr3_nt: TGTGCCAGCGGAAAAGGAGCAAATGGTAACTATGGCTACACCTTC; cdr3_aa: CASGKGANGNYGYTF
j_call: TRBJ2-1; clone_size: -; cdr3_length: 16; d_call: TRBD2; v_call: TRBV7-2; cdr3_nt: TGTGCCAGCAGCGTCGGGAGGCTGAGAGTCTACAATGAGCAGTTCTTC; cdr3_aa: CASSVGRLRVYNEQFF
j_call: TRBJ2-2; clone_size: -; cdr3_length: 19; d_call: TRBD2; v_call: TRBV7-2; cdr3_nt: TGTGCCAGCAGGTCGACCGGGACTAGCGGGATGGTAGGGACCGGGGAGCTGTTTTTT; cdr3_aa: CASRSTGTSGMVGTGELFF
j_call: TRBJ2-3; clone_size: -; cdr3_length: 18; d_call: -; v_call: TRBV27; cdr3_nt: TGTGCCAGTCTCCCGCACGTAAGGAGCGGAATTAGCACAGATACGCAGTATTTT; cdr3_aa: CASLPHVRSGISTDTQYF
j_call: TRBJ2-7; clone_size: medium-sized; cdr3_length: 14; d_call: TRBD2; v_call: TRBV5-1; cdr3_nt: TGCGCCAGCAGCCCGGGACTAGCGCTCTACGAGCAGTACTTC; cdr3_aa: CASSPGLALYEQYF
j_call: TRBJ2-1; clone_size: -; cdr3_length: 15; d_call: TRBD2; v_call: TRBV28; cdr3_nt: TGTGCCAGCAGCACCCCTAGCGGCCTTTACAATGAGCAGTTCTTC; cdr3_aa: CASSTPSGLYNEQFF
j_call: TRBJ2-5; clone_size: -; cdr3_length: 16; d_call: TRBD2; v_call: TRBV5-1; cdr3_nt: TGCGCCAGCAGCGGAACTAGCGGGAGGGCCGGGGAGACCCAGTACTTC; cdr3_aa: CASSGTSGRAGETQYF
j_call: TRBJ1-5; clone_size: -; cdr3_length: 14; d_call: TRBD1; v_call: TRBV2; cdr3_nt: TGTGCCAGCTCGACGGGACAGTACAATCAGCCCCAGCATTTT; cdr3_aa: CASSTGQYNQPQHF
j_call: TRBJ2-2; clone_size: -; cdr3_length: 17; d_call: TRBD1; v_call: TRBV7-6; cdr3_nt: TGTGCCAGCAGCTTAGGGCAGGGGGCTCGAAACACCGGGGAGCTGTTTTTT; cdr3_aa: CASSLGQGARNTGELFF
j_call: TRBJ2-1; clone_size: -; cdr3_length: 15; d_call: -; v_call: TRBV11-2; cdr3_nt: TGTGCCAGCAGCTCGCTGACGGGACTCCAAAATGAGCAGTTCTTC; cdr3_aa: CASSSLTGLQNEQFF